This T cell receptor beta chain was documented in a study of cytotoxic CD8 clonotypes in ibrutinib-treated CLL. Study-level results: Clonality showed a rise at ibrutinib response that reversed toward baseline at progression.

Points on this clone: Its specificity is not known.

Sequencing used immunoSEQ multiplex PCR; TCRdb keeps in-frame clones, though not all of them. Of almost 250,000 clones detected, 70% appear once; the ten largest clones hold less than 20%. The sample was PBMCs, taken after 24 months of ibrutinib treatment. This sequence was found in a human donor with chronic lymphocytic leukemia.

CDR3 sequence: CSVEDSHSTDTQYF. CDR3 DNA sequence: TGCAGCGTCGAGGACAGCCATAGCACAGATACGCAGTATTTT. V and J are TRBV29-1 and TRBJ2-3, with D possibly matching TRBD1 (6 bases). CDR3 length equals 14 residues. The V gene's germline CDR1 is SQVTM and CDR2 ANQGSEA. Trimming cost V 6 bases and J 0 bases, with 13 bases left between them.